This T cell receptor (beta chain) stems from a study of CD8 T cells in ankylosing spondylitis. TCRdb itself ran the 5' RACE reads through MiXCR, one entry per CDR3 protein. The sample includes just over 350,000 distinct CDR3 sequences, roughly 22% of them seen just once. This clonotype was seen more than once but under ten times. The TCR sequence derives from a male donor with ankylosing spondylitis or in good health (not recorded which). The sequenced sample was blood, either unsorted or a sorted T cell fraction (not recorded which).

CDR3: CSVGDGNTGELFF. The CDR3 DNA is TGCAGCGTAGGGGACGGTAACACCGGGGAGCTGTTTTTT. The V gene is TRBV29-1, the J gene TRBJ2-2; D assignment may be TRBD1 or TRBD2 (5 bases each). The CDR3 sequence is 13 residues long. CDR1 is SQVTM, CDR2 ANQGSEA, per germline. V lost 6 bases, J lost 2 bases, and 10 bases lay in between.